Below, one T cell receptor (beta chain) is given with its context. Per the germline V gene, CDR1 is MDHEN and CDR2 is SYDVKM. The CDR3 runs 12 residues. V lost 3 bases to trimming and J lost 9 bases, with 9 bases between them. The table came from immunoSEQ multiplex PCR; TCRdb's copy has only in-frame clones and leaves some out. Among 150,000 to 200,000 clones listed, around 86% were seen once. This entry belongs to a study of blood T cell repertoires in COVID-19. The rearrangement joins TRBV28 to TRBJ1-5; D gene unclear. Sequenced material: peripheral blood. The TCR comes from a man aged 55 to 70 with acute or convalescent COVID-19. The CDR3 here is CASSFSDRPQHF. CDR3 coding DNA: TGTGCCAGCAGTTTTTCAGATCGGCCCCAGCATTTT.